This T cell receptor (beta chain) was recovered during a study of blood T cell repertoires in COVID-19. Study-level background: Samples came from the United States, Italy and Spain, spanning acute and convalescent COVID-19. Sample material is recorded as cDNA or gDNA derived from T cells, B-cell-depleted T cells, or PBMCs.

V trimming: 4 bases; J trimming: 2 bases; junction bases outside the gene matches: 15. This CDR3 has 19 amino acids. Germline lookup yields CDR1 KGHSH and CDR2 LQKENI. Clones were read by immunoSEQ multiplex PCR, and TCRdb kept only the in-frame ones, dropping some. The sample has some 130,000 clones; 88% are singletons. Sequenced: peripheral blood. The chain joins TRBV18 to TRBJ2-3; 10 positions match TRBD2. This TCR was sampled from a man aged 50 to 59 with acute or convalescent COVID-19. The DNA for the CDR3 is TGTGCCAGCTCACTCTCCTACTCCCCTAGCGGGGGTTCCACAGATACGCAGTATTTT. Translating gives CASSLSYSPSGGSTDTQYF.